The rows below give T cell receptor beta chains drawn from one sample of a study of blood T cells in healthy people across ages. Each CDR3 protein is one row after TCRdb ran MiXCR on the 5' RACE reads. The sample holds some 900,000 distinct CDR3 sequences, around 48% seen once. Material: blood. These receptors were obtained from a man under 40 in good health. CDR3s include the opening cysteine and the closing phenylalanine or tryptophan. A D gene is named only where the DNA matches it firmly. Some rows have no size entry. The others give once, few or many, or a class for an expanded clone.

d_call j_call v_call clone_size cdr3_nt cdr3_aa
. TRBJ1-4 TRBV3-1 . TGTGCCAGCAGCTATATTCGGGGATTGCAGGAAAAACTGTTTTTT CASSYIRGLQEKLFF
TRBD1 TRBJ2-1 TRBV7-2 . TGTGCCAGCAGCGGACGGACAGGTACCGGCAATGAGCAGTTCTTC CASSGRTGTGNEQFF
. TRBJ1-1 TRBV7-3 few TGTGCCAGCAGCTTCGGCAGGGCAGACACTGAAGCTTTCTTT CASSFGRADTEAFF
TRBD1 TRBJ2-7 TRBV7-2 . TGTGCCAGCAGCTTAGAAGGGACAGGGTACCGCGAGCAGTACTTC CASSLEGTGYREQYF
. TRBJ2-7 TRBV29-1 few TGCAGCGTTGTGGGGACGGATTACGAGCAGTACTTC CSVVGTDYEQYF
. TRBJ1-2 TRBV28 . TGTGCCAGCAGTTTTACAGCGAGGGGCTCCTATGGCTACACCTTC CASSFTARGSYGYTF
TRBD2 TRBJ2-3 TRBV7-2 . TGTGCCAGCAGCCTCGGACTAGCGGGGGTGAGGATAGATACGCAGTATTTT CASSLGLAGVRIDTQYF
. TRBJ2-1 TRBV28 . TGTGCCAGCAAACGAGCGGAGGTGGCCTACAATGAGCAGTTCTTC CASKRAEVAYNEQFF
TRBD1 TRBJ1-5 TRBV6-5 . TGTGCCTCCCAGGAGGGGGCTTCCTCATGGCCCCAGCATTTT CASQEGASSWPQHF
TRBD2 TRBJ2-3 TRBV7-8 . TGTGCCAGCAGCAATGGACTAGCGAGTAGCACAGATACGCAGTATTTT CASSNGLASSTDTQYF